What follows are 21 T cell receptor beta chains derived from one specimen sequenced in a study of blood T cell repertoires in COVID-19. Produced via immunoSEQ multiplex PCR; TCRdb's table is partial and in-frame only. Of more than 80,000 clones in the sample, approximately 84% are singletons; the top ten hold around 14%. The specimen sequenced was peripheral blood. These receptors originate from a woman aged 60-70 years with acute or convalescent COVID-19.

The chain couples TRBV15 to TRBJ2-1; 9 nucleotides match TRBD1. The V gene end was trimmed by 6 bases and the J gene end by 5 bases; junction bases not matched to a gene: 8. This CDR3 has 15 residues. The germline V gene has CDR1 LNHNV and CDR2 YYDKDF (reference sequence). CDR3 loop: CATRDPGQGNNEQFF. The CDR3, as DNA: TGTGCCACCAGAGACCCGGGACAGGGAAACAATGAGCAGTTCTTC.

The chain links TRBV27 to TRBJ1-2, with TRBD1 matching 10 bases. CDR1 MNHEY and CDR2 SMNVEV come from the germline V gene (reference sequence). With 2 bases clipped from V and 8 bases from J, the junction kept 11 bases outside the gene matches. CDR3 size: 16 residues. CDR3 residues: CASSLLGTGVGHGYTF. The DNA for the CDR3 is TGTGCCAGCAGTTTACTCGGGACAGGGGTGGGGCACGGCTACACCTTC.

The genes are TRBV30 and TRBJ2-1; the D gene is possibly TRBD1 (5 bases). Germline loops: CDR1 GTSNPN, CDR2 SVGIG (reference sequence). Trimming cost V 3 bases and J 9 bases, with 9 bases left between them. This CDR3 spans 11 amino acids. CDR3 amino acids: CAWRSGIEQFF. CDR3 coding DNA: TGTGCCTGGAGGTCAGGGATTGAGCAGTTCTTC.

The rearrangement links TRBV7-6 to TRBJ2-7; 8 bases map to TRBD1. Per the germline V gene, CDR1 is SGHVS and CDR2 is FNYEAQ. The CDR3 loop spans 15 amino acids. Trimming took 3 bases from V and 4 from J; bases not matched to a gene: 8. The CDR3 DNA follows: TGTGCCAGCAGCTTCGCGGCCGGGACAGGATACGAGCAGTACTTC. This encodes CASSFAAGTGYEQYF.

The chain is built from TRBV9 and TRBJ1-1; D ambiguous. Germline V gives CDR1 SGDLS, CDR2 YYNGEE. Deletions cut 4 bases from V and 3 bases from J, with 10 bases between. The CDR3 extends over 13 amino acids. The CDR3 reads CASSPDGHTEAFF. The CDR3 DNA sequence: TGTGCCAGCAGCCCAGATGGGCACACTGAAGCTTTCTTT.

The rearrangement joins TRBV5-1 to TRBJ2-3; 8 nucleotides match TRBD2. Unmatched junction bases numbered 11, after V lost 7 bases and J lost 4 bases. CDR1 and CDR2 from the germline V gene are SGHRS and YFSETQ. CDR3 size: 15 residues. The CDR3 reads CASRRGAGGADTQYF. For the CDR3, the DNA is TGCGCCAGCCGGCGGGGGGCGGGAGGTGCAGATACGCAGTATTTT.

The V gene is TRBV3-1 (or the pseudogene TRBV3-2), the J gene TRBJ2-7, with D tentatively TRBD2 (6 bases). Deletions cut 4 bases from V and 1 base from J, with 14 bases between. The CDR3 runs to 15 residues. Germline V gives CDR1 LGHDT, CDR2 YNNKEL (reference sequence). This chain's CDR3 is CASSPGTANSYEQYF. CDR3 bases: TGTGCCAGCAGCCCCGGGACTGCTAATTCCTACGAGCAGTACTTC.

The V gene is TRBV5-1, the J gene TRBJ2-3, with 7 bases lining up with TRBD1. The CDR3 is 15 residues long. The trim removed 3 bases at V and 1 base at J, leaving 5 bases unmatched. Germline lookup yields CDR1 SGHRS and CDR2 YFSETQ. This CDR3 is CASSWKTGGTDTQYF. The CDR3 DNA reads TGCGCCAGCAGCTGGAAAACAGGGGGCACAGATACGCAGTATTTT.

V usage is TRBV5-1 and J usage is TRBJ2-5; 11 positions agree with TRBD1. The length of the CDR3 is 15 residues. V lost 4 bases, J lost 5 bases, and 7 bases stayed unmatched. The germline gives CDR1 SGHRS, CDR2 YFSETQ. CDR3 bases: TGCGCCAGCAGCGCCGGGACAGGGGGTCTGGAGACCCAGTACTTC. Its protein is CASSAGTGGLETQYF.

To note about this clone: Because the CDR3's place on the DNA is in doubt, the DNA is left out and the CDR3 is given as listed by TCRdb. The rearrangement joins TRBV6-5 to TRBJ1-3; the listed D gene, TRBD1, was not tested against the DNA. Looked up from germline, CDR1 is MNHEY and CDR2 is SVGAGI. The CDR3 extends over 16 residues, inclusive of both ends. CDR3 sequence: CASSYSVAVSGNTIYF.

This chain joins TRBV2 and TRBJ1-6, with 9 bases aligning to TRBD1. The J segment lost 3 bases and the V segment lost 8 bases, leaving 5 bases of the junction unmatched. The germline V gene has CDR1 SNHLY and CDR2 FYNNEI. The CDR3 is made up of 15 amino acids. CDR3 region: CASGTGNGYNSPLHF. DNA of the CDR3: TGTGCCAGCGGGACAGGGAACGGCTATAATTCACCCCTCCACTTT.

The gene calls are TRBV29-1 and TRBJ2-1, with 10 bases matching TRBD2. The V and J ends lost 0 bases and 0 bases, in that order; junction bases with no gene match: 5. This CDR3 contains 17 residues. The germline V gene encodes CDR1 SQVTM and CDR2 ANQGSEA. The CDR3 is CSVEELAGPSSYNEQFF. The CDR3, as DNA: TGCAGCGTTGAAGAACTAGCGGGACCGAGCTCCTACAATGAGCAGTTCTTC.

This clone was found a few times. The chain links TRBV18 to TRBJ2-5; TRBD1 is a possible D gene (6 bases). V dropped 0 bases and J dropped 2 bases, with 13 bases sitting between them. The CDR3 extends over 16 amino acids. Looked up from germline, CDR1 is KGHSH and CDR2 is LQKENI. The CDR3 reads CASSPPTGGLQETQYF. CDR3 DNA: TGTGCCAGCTCACCACCGACAGGAGGATTACAAGAGACCCAGTACTTC.

The chain recombines TRBV7-2 with TRBJ2-7; TRBD2 might be the D (6 bases). The V and J ends lost 5 bases and 0 bases respectively, with 14 bases between them. The germline V gene encodes CDR1 SGHTA and CDR2 FQGNSA. The length of the CDR3 is 15 residues. For the CDR3, the DNA is TGTGCCAGCAGCCCCCCGCGGGGTAGCTCCTACGAGCAGTACTTC. Protein sequence: CASSPPRGSSYEQYF. The full variable domain, in which reference TRBV7-2 and TRBJ2-7 provide the parts outside the CDR3, is GAGVSQSPSNKVTEKGKDVELRCDPISGHTALYWYRQSLGQGLEFLIYFQGNSAPDKSGLPSDRFSAERTGGSVSTLTIQRTQQEDSAVYLCASSPPRGSSYEQYFGPGTRLTVT.

J is TRBJ1-2 and V is TRBV19; 12 bases fit TRBD1. V lost 9 bases to trimming and J lost 5 bases; unmatched junction nucleotides: 10. Germline lookup yields CDR1 LNHDA and CDR2 SQIVND (reference sequence). The CDR3 length is 15 residues. The CDR3 region has the DNA TGTGCCAGCAGCTACCGGGACAGGGGGCTTTATGGCTACACCTTC. Encoded protein: CASSYRDRGLYGYTF.

The V call is TRBV19, the J call TRBJ2-1; TRBD2 matches 11 bases. In germline, CDR1 is LNHDA, CDR2 SQIVND (reference sequence). The CDR3 loop spans 16 amino acids. J lost 4 bases, V lost 5 bases, and 7 bases had no gene match. DNA for the CDR3: TGTGCCAGTAGTCTTTCTAGCGGGAGGATTTACAATGAGCAGTTCTTC. Its translation: CASSLSSGRIYNEQFF.

The chain uses TRBV7-2 and TRBJ2-5; 9 positions agree with TRBD2. The CDR3 sequence is 13 residues long. Germline V gives CDR1 SGHTA, CDR2 FQGNSA. The V and J ends lost 7 bases and 5 bases, in that order; junction bases with no gene match: 5. The CDR3 region is CASTAGGRETQYF. The DNA of the CDR3 is TGTGCCAGCACCGCGGGGGGGCGGGAGACCCAGTACTTC.

This sequence joins TRBV4-1 and TRBJ2-7; 10 bases map to TRBD1. Trimming at V came to 1 base and at J to 6 bases, leaving 9 bases not matched to a gene. The CDR3 is made up of 16 amino acids. The germline V gene encodes CDR1 MGHRA and CDR2 YSYEKL. CDR3 nucleotides: TGCGCCAGCAGCCAAGCCCGGGGACAGGGGCCTGGCGAGCAGTACTTC. Translating it yields CASSQARGQGPGEQYF.

The chain uses TRBV3-1 (or the pseudogene TRBV3-2) and TRBJ1-2; possibly TRBD1 for D (6 bases). Trimming stripped 4 bases from V and 5 bases from J, with 14 bases between. Germline loops: CDR1 LGHDT, CDR2 YNNKEL (reference sequence). CDR3 length equals 14 residues. The CDR3 sequence: CASSLGQPEYGYTF. The CDR3 DNA reads TGTGCCAGCAGCCTTGGACAGCCAGAGTATGGCTACACCTTC.

The chain recombines TRBV3-1 (or the pseudogene TRBV3-2) with TRBJ2-1, with a tentative D call TRBD1 (5 bases). This CDR3 is 12 amino acids long. Per the germline V gene, CDR1 is LGHDT and CDR2 is YNNKEL (reference sequence). Trimming cost V 1 base and J 9 bases, with 7 bases left between them. Here the CDR3 reads CASSQGTIEQFF. DNA for the CDR3: TGTGCCAGCAGCCAAGGGACAATTGAGCAGTTCTTC.

The chain couples TRBV27 to TRBJ2-3, with 16 bases that match TRBD2. There are 18 residues in the CDR3. Trimming removed 1 base from V and 6 bases from J; junction bases left unmatched: 7. Germline V gene sequence: CDR1 MNHEY, CDR2 SMNVEV (reference sequence). The CDR3 region has the DNA TGTGCCAGCAGTTTATTGGGACTAGCGGGAGGGCCTGAGGATACGCAGTATTTT. It encodes CASSLLGLAGGPEDTQYF.